The clone carrying this T cell receptor beta chain showed up just once. Original processing notes: From reference gene primer amplification, estimates of nucleated cell counts were derived. TCRdb keeps only in-frame clones here, not all; method: immunoSEQ multiplex PCR. The D gene and trimming were derived from the DNA, and the V and J assignments and clone size from that table. The table shows under 65,000 clones, with approximately 92% occurring only once. The data originate from a study of blood T cell repertoires in COVID-19. About the research overall: From the United States, Italy and Spain came samples of acute and convalescent COVID-19. Sample material is recorded as cDNA or gDNA derived from T cells, B-cell-depleted T cells, or PBMCs.

V shed 5 bases and J shed 8 bases, with 15 bases lying between them. CDR3 length equals 13 residues. Germline assignment: CDR1 MNHEY and CDR2 SVGAGI. This chain uses TRBV6-5 with TRBJ1-2; tentative D call: TRBD1 (5 bases). The specimen sequenced was peripheral blood. This clonotype originated in a man older than 75 with acute or convalescent COVID-19. CDR3 DNA: TGTGCCAGCAGTAAGGGACTTGTTGGGGGCTACACCTTC. Its protein is CASSKGLVGGYTF.